This T cell receptor beta chain was identified during a study of CD8+ T cells in alopecia areata. Study-wide context: Treated patients were given 5 to 10 mg oral tofacitinib twice daily.

Treatment described: oral pan-JAK inhibitor, 5-10 mg twice daily. Germline CDR1 reads SGHRS; CDR2 reads YFSETQ. This CDR3 has 14 amino acids. Trimming shortened V by 4 bases and J by 1 base, and 10 bases separated the two germline ends. In each case, RNA was isolated and then reverse transcribed into cDNA as the sequencing template. Assay: immunoSEQ multiplex PCR; the TCRdb copy retains only in-frame clones and omits some. The sample contains about 300,000 clones, 58% of which appear only once. The clonotype originates from a human donor with alopecia areata. This sample comprised CD4+ T cells sorted from blood, obtained at week 24, from a patient treated with tofacitinib. The rearrangement joins TRBV5-1 to TRBJ2-3, with a tentative D call TRBD1 (6 bases). The CDR3 coding sequence is TGCGCCAGCAGCCTAGGACAGCGCACAGATACGCAGTATTTT. Protein product: CASSLGQRTDTQYF.